Here is one T cell receptor beta chain with its context. Other DNA sequences from this sample encode an identical CDR3 as well. The data derive from a study of blood T cell repertoires in COVID-19. The CDR3 is 14 amino acids. The germline CDR1 and CDR2 sequences are KGHSH and LQKENI. Trimming stripped 1 base from V and 0 bases from J, with 7 bases between. Some clones are missing from TCRdb's copy, which holds only in-frame ones; the method was immunoSEQ multiplex PCR. Seen here are about 240,000 clones, about 87% observed once, and the top ten hold about 7.6%. Sequences were obtained from peripheral blood. The chain links TRBV18 to TRBJ2-7; tentative D call: TRBD1 (6 bases). The sequence came from a woman aged 65 to 85 with active or convalescent COVID-19. CDR3 nucleotide sequence: TGTGCCAGCTCACCACAGGGGGTCTCCTACGAGCAGTACTTC. It specifies CASSPQGVSYEQYF.